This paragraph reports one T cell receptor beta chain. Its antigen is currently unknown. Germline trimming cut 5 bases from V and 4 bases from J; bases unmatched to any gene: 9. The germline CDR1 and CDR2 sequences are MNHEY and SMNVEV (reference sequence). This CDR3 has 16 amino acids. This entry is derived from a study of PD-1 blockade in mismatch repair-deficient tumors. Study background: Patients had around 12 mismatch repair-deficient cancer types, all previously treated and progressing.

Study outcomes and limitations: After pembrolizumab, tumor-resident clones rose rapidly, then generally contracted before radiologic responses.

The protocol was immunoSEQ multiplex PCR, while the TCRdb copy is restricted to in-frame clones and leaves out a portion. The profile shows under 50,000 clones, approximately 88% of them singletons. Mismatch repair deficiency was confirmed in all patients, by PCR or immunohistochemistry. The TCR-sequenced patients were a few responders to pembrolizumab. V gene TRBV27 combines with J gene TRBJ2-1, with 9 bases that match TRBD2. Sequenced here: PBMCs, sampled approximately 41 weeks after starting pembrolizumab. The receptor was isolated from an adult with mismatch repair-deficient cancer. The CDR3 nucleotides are TGTGCCAGCAGTCCCTCCGCGGGAGGGTATTACAATGAGCAGTTCTTC. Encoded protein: CASSPSAGGYYNEQFF.